The rows below give T cell receptor beta chains drawn from one sample of a study of blood T cells in healthy people across ages. TCRdb analysed the 5' RACE reads with MiXCR anew, one entry per CDR3 protein. Here the sample spans fewer than 950,000 distinct CDR3 sequences, approximately 55% being singletons. Sequencing input: blood. These receptors all come from a man aged 80 or over in good health. Each CDR3 is given with its conserved first and last residue. A D gene is named only where the DNA matches it firmly. Not all rows give a size; the values are once, few, many and, for expanded clones, a class.

d_gene,j_gene,v_gene,abundance,CDR3nt,CDR3aa
NA,TRBJ2-5,TRBV3-1,NA,TGTGCCAGCAGCCAAGATGCGAATGAGCAGTACTTC,CASSQDANEQYF
NA,TRBJ2-1,TRBV6-1,NA,TGTGCCAGCAGTGATTCCCGCGGGCATGAGCAGTTCTTC,CASSDSRGHEQFF
NA,TRBJ1-6,TRBV9,NA,TGTGCCAGCAGCGTGCTGGGAGATAATTCACCCCTCCACTTT,CASSVLGDNSPLHF
NA,TRBJ1-2,TRBV2,NA,TGTGCCAGCAGTGGGGCCACGAACTATGGCTACACCTTC,CASSGATNYGYTF
TRBD2,TRBJ2-1,TRBV20-1,NA,TGCAGTGCTAGAGCAGCGGGGGACTACAATGAGCAGTTCTTC,CSARAAGDYNEQFF
TRBD2,TRBJ2-5,TRBV6-6,NA,TGTGCCAGCAGCCCTGGGACTAGCGGGACCTTCCGGGAGCAGTACTTC,CASSPGTSGTFREQYF
NA,TRBJ2-7,TRBV20-1,NA,TGCAGTGCGCACAGGAGCTCCTACGAGCAGTACTTC,CSAHRSSYEQYF
TRBD1,TRBJ2-7,TRBV3-1,NA,TGTGCCAGCAGCCACTTGGGACAGCTCTACGAGCAGTACTTC,CASSHLGQLYEQYF
TRBD1,TRBJ2-7,TRBV6-1,NA,TGTGCCAGTCGCAAGACAGGGAATATCTACGAGCAGTACTTC,CASRKTGNIYEQYF
NA,TRBJ1-2,TRBV7-2,NA,TGTGCCAGCAGCTCGGGAGGGACTAACTATGGCTACACCTTC,CASSSGGTNYGYTF
TRBD1,TRBJ1-2,TRBV20-1,NA,TGCAGTGCTACCTTTGGGACAGGGGGATTCTATGGCTACACCTTC,CSATFGTGGFYGYTF
NA,TRBJ2-3,TRBV19,NA,TGTGCCAGTAGTATTCGGCAAGAGAGGGATACGCAGTATTTT,CASSIRQERDTQYF
TRBD1,TRBJ2-5,TRBV5-1,NA,TGCGCCAGCAGCTCGGGACAGGGGGCTGTAGGAGTTTCGGAGACCCAGTACTTC,CASSSGQGAVGVSETQYF
NA,TRBJ2-3,TRBV12-3/TRBV12-4,NA,TGTGCCAGCAGAGGGTACACAGATACGCAGTATTTT,CASRGYTDTQYF
NA,TRBJ1-2,TRBV2,few,TGTGCCAGCAGGAGAGGGACCGGGACCTCCGTGGGTAATGGCTACACCTTC,CASRRGTGTSVGNGYTF
TRBD1,TRBJ1-5,TRBV7-2,few,TGTGCCAGCAGCGAAGAGGGACAGAGAAATCAGCCCCAGCATTTT,CASSEEGQRNQPQHF
NA,TRBJ1-6,TRBV20-1,few,TGCAGTGCCACCCCCGGGGCTTCACCCCTCCACTTT,CSATPGASPLHF
NA,TRBJ2-1,TRBV3-1,NA,TGTGCCAGCAGCCAAGAAGGGTCGCCGAATGAGCAGTTCTTC,CASSQEGSPNEQFF
NA,TRBJ2-3,TRBV4-1,once,TGCGCCAGCAGCCAAGGGTGGCAGGGTAGCACAGATACGCAGTATTTT,CASSQGWQGSTDTQYF
NA,TRBJ2-3,TRBV20-1,NA,TGCAGTGCTAGTGGGGCCATGAGCACAGATACGCAGTATTTT,CSASGAMSTDTQYF
TRBD2,TRBJ2-7,TRBV20-1,NA,TGCAGTGCTAGGGTTAGCGGGAGTGGGTACGAGCAGTACTTC,CSARVSGSGYEQYF
NA,TRBJ2-3,TRBV4-2,NA,TGTGCCAGCAGCCACCCCAGGGGGGGCACAGATACGCAGTATTTT,CASSHPRGGTDTQYF
NA,TRBJ2-2,TRBV7-2,few,TGTGCCAGCAGCCCCCGGGACGGACCCACCGGGGAGCTGTTTTTT,CASSPRDGPTGELFF
NA,TRBJ2-1,TRBV5-1,few,TGCGCCAGCAGCTTAGCCCACATTACCTTACATGACAATGAGCAGTTCTTC,CASSLAHITLHDNEQFF
NA,TRBJ1-2,TRBV5-1,NA,TGCGCCAGCAGCACCAGACCAAACTATGGCTACACCTTC,CASSTRPNYGYTF
TRBD1,TRBJ2-7,TRBV5-1,few,TGCGCCAGCAGCTTACAGGGGGTCAGCTCCTACGAGCAGTACTTC,CASSLQGVSSYEQYF
TRBD2,TRBJ2-3,TRBV20-1,NA,TGCAGTGCTCCAAGGACCGGGACTAACACAGATACGCAGTATTTT,CSAPRTGTNTDTQYF
NA,TRBJ2-4,TRBV6-1,NA,TGTGCCAGCAGTGAAAGGGCCTACGGGCTAGATGACATTCAGTACTTC,CASSERAYGLDDIQYF
NA,TRBJ2-4,TRBV5-4,NA,TGTGCCAGCAGCTTGGGGGGTACGAGGAACATTCAGTACTTC,CASSLGGTRNIQYF
NA,TRBJ2-3,TRBV6-5,NA,TGTGCCAGCAGTAGACAGAGGGCAGATACGCAGTATTTT,CASSRQRADTQYF
NA,TRBJ2-3,TRBV10-3,NA,TGTGCCATCAGTGAGTCGGGTAACCTTCACAGATACGCGTATTTT,CAISESGNLHRYAYF
NA,TRBJ2-5,TRBV3-1,many,TGTGCCAGCAGCCCCGGGACCCACCCCGGAGAGACCCAGTACTTC,CASSPGTHPGETQYF
TRBD1,TRBJ1-2,TRBV20-1,few,TGCAGTGCCAGCACAGGGGACTATGGCTACACCTTC,CSASTGDYGYTF
TRBD2,TRBJ2-5,TRBV6-2/TRBV6-3,NA,TGTGCCAGCAGTCCCCGGGCCCCGGGAGGGGCCCAGTACTTC,CASSPRAPGGAQYF
TRBD2,TRBJ2-2,TRBV28,NA,TGTGCCAGCAGACAGCGGGATAACACCGGGGAGCTGTTTTTT,CASRQRDNTGELFF
NA,TRBJ2-7,TRBV5-4,NA,TGTGCCAGCAGCCCGAAAGGGCGTGGGGGGCCTGTTTCCTACGAGCAGTACTTC,CASSPKGRGGPVSYEQYF
TRBD1,TRBJ1-2,TRBV6-6,NA,TGTGCCAGCAGTTACTCGGGACAGGGGAAGAATGGCTACACCTTC,CASSYSGQGKNGYTF
NA,TRBJ2-3,TRBV13,NA,TGTGCCAGCAGCTTTGAGGGCACAGATACGCAGTATTTT,CASSFEGTDTQYF
TRBD1,TRBJ2-5,TRBV28,NA,TGTGCCAGCAGTTTTTTAGGGCAGGGGGCGCATGAGACCCAGTACTTC,CASSFLGQGAHETQYF
NA,TRBJ1-2,TRBV5-6,NA,TGTGCCAGCAGCTTGGGGACCCTGGGGCTGTTTGGCTACACCTTC,CASSLGTLGLFGYTF
TRBD1,TRBJ2-7,TRBV2,NA,TGTGCCAGCAGTCCACAGGGGCAGGTTGGTTCGGAGCAGTACTTC,CASSPQGQVGSEQYF
TRBD2,TRBJ2-7,TRBV7-2,NA,TGTGCCAGCAGCTTCGGACTAGGGTACAATGAGCAGTACTTC,CASSFGLGYNEQYF
NA,TRBJ2-1,TRBV20-1,few,TGCAGTGCTAGAGGGGTTGGCCTAGCGTTGCCCAATGAGCAGTTCTTC,CSARGVGLALPNEQFF
TRBD1,TRBJ2-1,TRBV27,once,TGTGCCAGCAGTTCCCGGGACAGGCCTGGGCGTGAGCAGTTCTTC,CASSSRDRPGREQFF
NA,TRBJ2-6,TRBV7-3,NA,TGTGCCAGCAGCTTCTATTCTGGGGCCAACGTCCTGACTTTC,CASSFYSGANVLTF
NA,TRBJ2-7,TRBV5-1,few,TGCGCCAGCAGCTTGGTTGGCGGGACCCTCGAGCAGTACTTC,CASSLVGGTLEQYF
TRBD1,TRBJ2-2,TRBV6-1,few,TGTGCCAGCAGTGAAGACCGGGACAGGGGTTGGGAGGAGACCGGGGAGCTGTTTTTT,CASSEDRDRGWEETGELFF
NA,TRBJ2-3,TRBV20-1,few,TGCAGTGCTAGAGATAGGGCGGGTAGCACAGATACGCAGTATTTT,CSARDRAGSTDTQYF
NA,TRBJ1-5,TRBV7-2,few,TGTGCCAGCAGCTCGAATAGCAATCAGCCCCAGCATTTT,CASSSNSNQPQHF
TRBD1,TRBJ2-7,TRBV2,NA,TGTGCCAGCAGTCGGGGGGGGACAGGGGTGTTCGAGCAGTACTTC,CASSRGGTGVFEQYF
NA,TRBJ2-7,TRBV12-5,few,TGTGCTAGTGGTTCTAGTCCCTCCTACGAGCAGTACTTC,CASGSSPSYEQYF
NA,TRBJ2-6,TRBV12-3/TRBV12-4,NA,TGTGCGAGCACACCTGGGGCCAACGTCCTGACTTTC,CASTPGANVLTF
NA,TRBJ2-3,TRBV28,few,TGTGCCAGCAGTTTAGCCCAGGGTCAGGCAGATACGCAGTATTTT,CASSLAQGQADTQYF